This TCR beta chain was documented in a study of shared clonotypes between healthy human individuals. At the level of the study: Per donor, CD8 memory used one plate, CD8 naive used two, CD4 memory used three and CD4 naive used three.

CDR3 length: 15 amino acids. The germline V gene has CDR1 ENHRY and CDR2 SYGVKD. V lost 4 bases to trimming and J lost 6 bases, with 16 bases between them. Produced via immunoSEQ multiplex PCR; TCRdb's table is partial and in-frame only. This sample has under 650,000 clones, with around 96% found just once. This clone was counted once. Its matching antigen is unknown. It was into CD45RA+ naive and CD45RA-negative memory subsets that the CD4+ cells were split. Regarding the study as a whole: Sequencing of the sorted subsets was shown by rarefaction to be incomplete despite large depth.

The sequence came from a woman in her twenties or thirties in good health. V and J are TRBV10-3 and TRBJ2-1; perhaps TRBD1 as D (6 bases). The sequencing input was naive CD4+ T cells sorted from blood. Subset: CD45RA+ positively selected. The CDR3 loop is CAISGQGRGVNEQFF. The DNA for the CDR3 is TGTGCCATCAGTGGGCAGGGGAGAGGGGTCAATGAGCAGTTCTTC.